What follows is one T cell receptor (beta chain) and its context. Antigen: not known. Sequenced by immunoSEQ multiplex PCR; TCRdb stores in-frame clones only, minus some. The top ten hold roughly 3% of the sample, which has 98,000 or so clones, 70% to 90% seen once. The record originates from a study of T cell responses to AZD1222 COVID-19 vaccine. Across the whole study: Some second doses came at about 4 weeks and others at about 12 weeks; these were pooled.

Study-wide findings and caveats: Seropositive AZD1222 recipients at baseline numbered only five or six. After the peak T cell response, and only then, were repertoires sampled. Receipt of two AZD1222 doses was followed by a rise in Spike-specific TCR breadth and depth.

CDR3 size: 16 residues. J lost 8 bases, V lost 4 bases, and 13 bases had no gene match. Germline lookup yields CDR1 SGDLS and CDR2 YYNGEE. Source: peripheral blood, taken on day 0 of AZD1222 vaccination. The V and J genes are TRBV9 and TRBJ1-5; 9 bases are a match to TRBD1. The source of this sequence is an adult in good health. The CDR3 reads CASSPNPGDRVEPQHF. The CDR3 coding sequence is TGTGCCAGCAGCCCAAATCCCGGGGACAGGGTGGAGCCCCAGCATTTT.